One sample yielded the 3 T cell receptor beta chains listed below, sequenced in a study of blood T cells in healthy people across ages. Using a J-beta primer mix together with a sample-barcoded 5' primer, a second PCR was run for about 6 to 11 cycles. TCRdb re-called the 5' RACE reads through MiXCR, storing one row per CDR3 protein. The data show some 800,000 distinct CDR3 sequences, 25% seen once. The data also belong to a second study, concerning T cells of mothers and their children.

The sequenced material came from blood. These receptors all stem from a boy between 5 and 17 years old in good health.

The J gene is TRBJ2-5, the V gene TRBV7-9, with 8 positions matching TRBD2. The J call is in doubt because the DNA end fits TRBJ2-7 better. The CDR3 sequence is 13 residues long. Per germline, CDR1 SEHNR and CDR2 FQNEAQ (reference sequence). The CDR3 loop reads CASDHSGGYEQYF. CDR3 DNA: TGTGCCAGCGATCACAGCGGGGGCTACGAGCAGTACTTC.

This clonotype was seen only once. The rearrangement uses TRBV27 and TRBJ2-3, with 7 bases fitting TRBD1. The V and J ends lost 2 bases and 5 bases, in that order; junction bases with no gene match: 22. This CDR3 has 20 residues. Germline CDR1 and CDR2: MNHEY and SMNVEV (reference sequence). The CDR3, as DNA: TGTGCCAGCAGTTTAGGTCTATTCGGGGTTAAACAGGGGCAGGTAGATACGCAGTATTTT. Residues: CASSLGLFGVKQGQVDTQYF.

This clonotype appeared once. The CDR3 bases are TGTGCCAGCAGGGACTCTATCACAGATACGCAGTATTTT. This codes for CASRDSITDTQYF. V is TRBV12-3 or TRBV12-4 and J is TRBJ2-3, with D perhaps TRBD2 (5 bases). V gave up 6 bases and J gave up 2 bases, with 9 bases separating them. The CDR3 is made up of 13 amino acids.